This is a list of T cell receptor beta chains from one sample in a study of T cell responses to AZD1222 COVID-19 vaccine. TCRdb's copy holds only in-frame clones and misses some; the assay was immunoSEQ multiplex PCR. The sample comprises around 120,000 clones, roughly 91% of which are singletons, and around a quarter rests with the top ten. Source: peripheral blood, taken on day 0 of AZD1222 vaccination. The receptors were sampled from an adult in good health. CDR3s include the opening cysteine and the closing phenylalanine or tryptophan. Fields, in order: CDR3 DNA, CDR3 protein, J gene, D gene, V gene, clone size. D genes are given only for firm matches. A row's size may be missing; if present it is once, few, many or a size class.

TGTGCCAGCAGCTTAGCGAGTCAGCCCCAGCATTTT | CASSLASQPQHF | TRBJ1-5 | NA | TRBV7-9 | NA
TGCAGCGTTGAAAGTTATGGGCACCAAGAGACCCAGTACTTC | CSVESYGHQETQYF | TRBJ2-5 | NA | TRBV29-1 | NA
TGTGCCAGCAGTGGGGGGGCGGCAGGGGAGTCTGAAGCTTTCTTT | CASSGGAAGESEAFF | TRBJ1-1 | NA | TRBV2 | NA
TGTGCCAGCAGCCTGAGACCAAATGAAAAACTGTTTTTT | CASSLRPNEKLFF | TRBJ1-4 | NA | TRBV13 | NA
TGTGCCAGCAGTGGGGTGGTGAGGGACACTGAAGCTTTCTTT | CASSGVVRDTEAFF | TRBJ1-1 | NA | TRBV2 | once
TGTGCCAGCAGCCAAGGAGTAGAGGCGGAAAAACTGTTTTTT | CASSQGVEAEKLFF | TRBJ1-4 | NA | TRBV3-1/TRBV3-2 | once
TGTGCCAGCAGCTTGGAGGGTTTTCTTACAGATACGCAGTATTTT | CASSLEGFLTDTQYF | TRBJ2-3 | NA | TRBV5-4 | NA
TGTGCCAGCAGTAAACGACAGGGACGGAGCACTGAAGCTTTCTTT | CASSKRQGRSTEAFF | TRBJ1-1 | TRBD1 | TRBV6-5 | NA
TGTGCCAGCAGCCAACCCCCCGGGCCCCAGCATTTT | CASSQPPGPQHF | TRBJ1-5 | NA | TRBV3-1/TRBV3-2 | NA
TGTGCCTCACGAATTCAGGGCGGCTGGTCACCCCTCCACTTT | CASRIQGGWSPLHF | TRBJ1-6 | NA | TRBV19 | NA
TGTGCCAGCAGTTCCAACAGGGCAGCAGGTCAGCCCCAGCATTTT | CASSSNRAAGQPQHF | TRBJ1-5 | NA | TRBV2 | NA
TGTGCCAGCAGCTGGCGGACAGGGCAGACGGTTGAGCAGTTCTTC | CASSWRTGQTVEQFF | TRBJ2-1 | TRBD1 | TRBV7-2 | NA
TGTGCCACCAGTACCGACGGAAACACCATATATTTT | CATSTDGNTIYF | TRBJ1-3 | NA | TRBV15 | NA
TGTGCCAGCAGCGTAGGTATGGGGACAGGGGCTCAAGAGCAGTACTTC | CASSVGMGTGAQEQYF | TRBJ2-7 | TRBD1 | TRBV9 | NA
TGTGCCAGCAGCTCAGGGCAGGGCACTGAAGCTTTCTTT | CASSSGQGTEAFF | TRBJ1-1 | NA | TRBV14 | once
TGTGCCAGCAGCAAGGCTGGAAACACCATATATTTT | CASSKAGNTIYF | TRBJ1-3 | NA | TRBV6-6 | NA
TGTGCCAGCTCAAGGACAGGCGGAACTGAAGCTTTCTTT | CASSRTGGTEAFF | TRBJ1-1 | TRBD1 | TRBV2 | NA
TGTGCCAGCAGCTTAGTGGCGGGTTCCTACAATGAGCAGTTCTTC | CASSLVAGSYNEQFF | TRBJ2-1 | NA | TRBV7-2 | NA
TGTGCCAGCAGTCCACGGACAGGGTCGAATGAAGCTTTCTTT | CASSPRTGSNEAFF | TRBJ1-1 | TRBD1 | TRBV27 | NA
TGTGCCAGCAGCCAAGGGGACTTCCAAGAGACCCAGTACTTC | CASSQGDFQETQYF | TRBJ2-5 | NA | TRBV4-2 | NA
TGTGCCAGCAGCCAGGCACCGGGACAGGGTAGAACTGAAGCTTTCTTT | CASSQAPGQGRTEAFF | TRBJ1-1 | TRBD1 | TRBV14 | NA
TGTGCCAGCAGCGTTCAGGGGGCCCCGGGGCAGCCCCAGCATTTT | CASSVQGAPGQPQHF | TRBJ1-5 | TRBD1 | TRBV9 | few
TGTGCCAGCAGCCAAGACTGGGGCGGAACCTACGAGCAGTACTTC | CASSQDWGGTYEQYF | TRBJ2-7 | NA | TRBV4-2 | NA
TGTGCCTGGGGGCCCGCGGGGCTTTTGATGGATACGCAGTATTTT | CAWGPAGLLMDTQYF | TRBJ2-3 | NA | TRBV30 | once
TGCAGCGTTGAACAGGGAATCGACTATGGCTACACCTTC | CSVEQGIDYGYTF | TRBJ1-2 | NA | TRBV29-1 | once
TGTGCCAGCAGTAAGGACAGGGGAATTTACAATGAGCAGTTCTTC | CASSKDRGIYNEQFF | TRBJ2-1 | TRBD1 | TRBV2 | NA
TGTGCCAGTAGTAGGAGTGGAGAAAAACTGTTTTTT | CASSRSGEKLFF | TRBJ1-4 | NA | TRBV19 | NA
TGTGCCAGCAGCTTAAGTAGAGAATCCACTGAAGCTTTCTTT | CASSLSRESTEAFF | TRBJ1-1 | NA | TRBV7-3 | NA
TGTGCCAGCAGTGACAGATGGACGAGCGCGAACACCGGGGAGCTGTTTTTT | CASSDRWTSANTGELFF | TRBJ2-2 | NA | TRBV6-4 | NA
TGTGCCAGCGAGGGGGGCCTGAGAACTGAAGCTTTCTTT | CASEGGLRTEAFF | TRBJ1-1 | NA | TRBV6-5 | NA
TGCGCCAGCAGCCCCTACTGGCGGTCCCTCTATGGCTACACCTTC | CASSPYWRSLYGYTF | TRBJ1-2 | NA | TRBV5-1 | NA
TGTGCCAGCAGCTCCAACTGGCGGGGGAGCAACCAAGAGACCCAGTACTTC | CASSSNWRGSNQETQYF | TRBJ2-5 | TRBD2 | TRBV11-2 | NA
TGTGCCAGCAGCTCATGGCCCACCTACGAGCAGTACTTC | CASSSWPTYEQYF | TRBJ2-7 | NA | TRBV6-5 | NA
TGCAGCGCTATGGTCCCTAGGGACACTGAAGCTTTCTTT | CSAMVPRDTEAFF | TRBJ1-1 | NA | TRBV29-1 | NA
TGTGCCAGCAGCAGCAGGGGGGTCCGTTATGGCTACACCTTC | CASSSRGVRYGYTF | TRBJ1-2 | TRBD1 | TRBV5-6 | NA
TGCGCCAGCAGCCAAGATGGGGCAGGTCTAAACACCATATATTTT | CASSQDGAGLNTIYF | TRBJ1-3 | NA | TRBV4-1 | NA
TGTGCCACCAGCCCTTCCGGGACTAGAATTTCCGGCGAGCAGTACTTC | CATSPSGTRISGEQYF | TRBJ2-7 | TRBD2 | TRBV15 | NA
TGTGCCAGCAGCGGGACAGGGGGATCAGATGAAAAACTGTTTTTT | CASSGTGGSDEKLFF | TRBJ1-4 | TRBD1 | TRBV28 | NA
TGCGCCAGCAGCTTGGATCAGAGCGGGAACTATGGCTACACCTTC | CASSLDQSGNYGYTF | TRBJ1-2 | NA | TRBV5-1 | NA
TGTGCCACCTCGAAAGACAGGGCTAATGAAAAACTGTTTTTT | CATSKDRANEKLFF | TRBJ1-4 | TRBD1 | TRBV7-9 | NA
TGCGCCAGCAGCCAACTAGCGGGGGACTCCTACGAGCAGTACTTC | CASSQLAGDSYEQYF | TRBJ2-7 | TRBD2 | TRBV4-3 | NA
TGTGCCAGCTCACCTTCAGCTACCCTCCAAGAGACCCAGTACTTC | CASSPSATLQETQYF | TRBJ2-5 | NA | TRBV18 | NA
TGCAGCGTTGCGGAGCGGGCGAACACCGGGGAGCTGTTTTTT | CSVAERANTGELFF | TRBJ2-2 | NA | TRBV29-1 | NA
TGTGCTAGTGCTAGTAGCGGGACCTACGAGCAGTACTTC | CASASSGTYEQYF | TRBJ2-7 | TRBD2 | TRBV12-5 | NA
TGTGCCAGCAGCCGACAGGACGGGAATGAAGCTTTCTTT | CASSRQDGNEAFF | TRBJ1-1 | NA | TRBV3-1/TRBV3-2 | NA
TGTGCCAGCAGCGTAGTCCCCGCAAGCATGAACACTGAAGCTTTCTTT | CASSVVPASMNTEAFF | TRBJ1-1 | NA | TRBV9 | NA
TGTGCCAGCAGCCAAGGTGGAGGGCGCGAGGGAGATACGCAGTATTTT | CASSQGGGREGDTQYF | TRBJ2-3 | NA | TRBV4-2 | NA
TGTGCCAGCAGACCCAGCGCTAGCGGGACCGCCTACGAGCAGTACTTC | CASRPSASGTAYEQYF | TRBJ2-7 | TRBD2 | TRBV11-2 | NA
TGTGCCAGCAGTTTGGGGGGACTAGCGGCAGGGAAGAGCTCCTACGAGCAGTACTTC | CASSLGGLAAGKSSYEQYF | TRBJ2-7 | TRBD2 | TRBV27 | NA
TGTGCCAGCAGCTTAGCGGGAGGGTCTTATACGCAGTATTTT | CASSLAGGSYTQYF | TRBJ2-3 | TRBD2 | TRBV7-2 | NA
TGTGCCAGCAGCATGGGGACAGGGAGTAATGAAAAACTGTTTTTT | CASSMGTGSNEKLFF | TRBJ1-4 | TRBD1 | TRBV9 | NA
TGTGCCAGCAGCTTGCGGGCAGGGAGTCAAGAGACCCAGTACTTC | CASSLRAGSQETQYF | TRBJ2-5 | NA | TRBV5-8 | NA
TGCGCCAGCAGCTACCTCCTAGCGGGAGCGTTCACCGGGGAGCTGTTTTTT | CASSYLLAGAFTGELFF | TRBJ2-2 | TRBD2 | TRBV4-3 | NA
TGTGCCAGCAGCCCCGACGGCCATTCACCCCTCCACTTT | CASSPDGHSPLHF | TRBJ1-6 | NA | TRBV6-5 | few
TGTGCCAGCAGTTTTCGGGTTGGAAACACCATATATTTT | CASSFRVGNTIYF | TRBJ1-3 | NA | TRBV12-3/TRBV12-4 | NA
TGTGCCAGCTTGGGGGCCCCCTACAATGAGCAGTTCTTC | CASLGAPYNEQFF | TRBJ2-1 | NA | TRBV12-3/TRBV12-4 | NA
TGTGCCAGCAGCTTATGGAGTAGCGGCGTCTACGAGCAGTACTTC | CASSLWSSGVYEQYF | TRBJ2-7 | NA | TRBV7-2 | NA
TGCGCCAGCAGCTTGGGGTCCTATGGCTACACCTTC | CASSLGSYGYTF | TRBJ1-2 | NA | TRBV5-1 | NA
TGTGCCAGCAGCCAAAGCCCGGGTGCCTATGGCTACACCTTC | CASSQSPGAYGYTF | TRBJ1-2 | NA | TRBV3-1/TRBV3-2 | NA
TGTGCCACCAGTGATTTCCCCGACAGGGCCTACGAGCAGTACTTC | CATSDFPDRAYEQYF | TRBJ2-7 | TRBD1 | TRBV24-1 | NA